This T cell receptor beta chain was retrieved from a study of blood T cell repertoires in COVID-19. Sequencing was performed with immunoSEQ multiplex PCR; in TCRdb, only in-frame clones are kept and a portion is missing. The sample includes around 59,000 clones, roughly 80% of them seen just once. V was pared by 10 bases and J by 0 bases, with 7 bases of the junction left unmatched. The CDR3 totals 14 residues. The germline CDR1 and CDR2 sequences are ENHRY and SYGVKD. The chain couples TRBV10-3 to TRBJ2-7; 9 nucleotides match TRBD1. Sequencing used peripheral blood. The sequence was obtained from a human donor in a cohort sampled during active COVID-19. In nucleotides, the CDR3 is TGTGCCACCGTAGACAGGGGGGCCTCCTACGAGCAGTACTTC. Translated: CATVDRGASYEQYF.